These 13 T cell receptor beta chains were sequenced from one sample in a study of T cells in Graves' hyperthyroidism and ophthalmopathy. The TCR beta CDR3 regions underwent amplification using RNA transcripts as the source. Researchers ran a first-round RT-PCR on the TCR CDR3 using the HTBI primer set. TCRdb analysed the multiplex PCR reads with MiXCR anew, one entry per CDR3 protein. The sample lists roughly 500,000 distinct CDR3 sequences, 15% to 20% occurring once. The sample taken for sequencing was blood. The receptor set was obtained from a woman aged 25-40 years with Graves' ophthalmopathy.

The chain uses TRBV7-9 and TRBJ2-2; 14 bases align to TRBD2. Unmatched junction bases numbered 9, after V lost 4 bases and J lost 5 bases. In germline, CDR1 is SEHNR, CDR2 FQNEAQ (reference sequence). The CDR3 length is 18 residues. The CDR3 region is CASSSSTSGRALTGELFF. Here the CDR3 DNA reads TGTGCCAGCAGCTCCTCGACTAGCGGGAGGGCTCTGACCGGGGAGCTGTTTTTT.

This clonotype was observed a few times. The genes are TRBV9 and TRBJ2-5; D gene unclear. The germline V gene has CDR1 SGDLS and CDR2 YYNGEE. V shed 0 bases and J shed 1 base, with 7 bases lying between them. The CDR3 length is 14 residues. The CDR3 protein is CASSVDVGQETQYF. The CDR3 bases are TGTGCCAGCAGCGTAGATGTCGGCCAAGAGACCCAGTACTTC.

Many counts were recorded for this clonotype. This chain connects TRBV18 to TRBJ1-1; the match to TRBD1 covers 9 bases. Germline V gives CDR1 KGHSH, CDR2 LQKENI. The J segment lost 5 bases and the V segment lost 3 bases, leaving 10 bases of the junction unmatched. The CDR3 loop spans 16 amino acids. As DNA, the CDR3 is TGTGCCAGCTCACCGCTTCTGGGACAGGGTGAAACTGAAGCTTTCTTT. Amino acid sequence: CASSPLLGQGETEAFF.

This clonotype has more than one count but fewer than ten. The chain has TRBV6-1 and TRBJ2-2; TRBD1 matches 7 bases. The CDR3 totals 14 residues. Germline lookup yields CDR1 MNHNS and CDR2 SASEGT. V lost 7 bases and J lost 1; bases outside the gene matches: 3. CDR3 DNA: TGTGCCAGCAACCGACAGGGGAACACCGGGGAGCTGTTTTTT. Translating gives CASNRQGNTGELFF.

This clonotype was seen at least ten times. V is TRBV20-1 and J is TRBJ1-1; D uncertain. The CDR3 sequence is 12 residues long. CDR1 is DFQATT and CDR2 is SNEGSKA in the germline V gene (reference sequence). Between the trimmed V and J ends, which lost 1 base and 11 bases, there was a span of 14 bases. The CDR3 reads CSARGDGLVAFF. The CDR3 nucleotides read TGCAGTGCTAGAGGCGACGGGCTTGTGGCTTTCTTT.

This clonotype was detected many times. The chain uses TRBV3-1 and TRBJ2-7, with TRBD2 matching over 11 bases. Germline CDR1 LGHDT, CDR2 YNNKEL (reference sequence). The J segment lost 3 bases and the V segment lost 1 base, leaving 5 bases of the junction unmatched. This CDR3 spans 16 amino acids. In DNA, the CDR3 is TGTGCCAGCAGCCAAGGGTTGCTAGCGGGAGGCTACGAGCAGTACTTC. Amino acid sequence: CASSQGLLAGGYEQYF.

In this sample, this clonotype turned up a few times. The chain uses TRBV5-1 and TRBJ1-6; TRBD1 is a possible D gene (5 bases). Trimming cost V 1 base and J 14 bases, with 13 bases left between them. The CDR3 loop spans 13 amino acids. Per germline, CDR1 SGHRS and CDR2 YFSETQ. The CDR3 is CASSLLTGVSLHF. The CDR3 nucleotides read TGCGCCAGCAGCTTGCTAACGGGGGTTTCCCTCCACTTT.

The chain employs TRBV4-1 and TRBJ2-7, with a weak D call TRBD1 (5 bases). The CDR3 has 16 residues. V lost 1 base, J lost 5 bases, and 18 bases lay in between. Germline CDR1 MGHRA, CDR2 YSYEKL. CDR3 sequence (DNA): TGCGCCAGCAGCCAAGTCCTCAGGGTGGGGCGGAACGAGCAGTACTTC. This encodes CASSQVLRVGRNEQYF.

The chain links TRBV7-3 to TRBJ2-6; 14 bases line up with TRBD2. The J segment lost 0 bases and the V segment lost 3 bases, leaving 13 bases of the junction unmatched. The CDR3 has 22 amino acids. Germline CDR1 is SGHTA and CDR2 is FQGTGA. CDR3 in amino acids: CASSFLAGLAGGPHSGANVLTF. The CDR3, as DNA: TGTGCCAGCAGCTTCCTTGCCGGACTAGCGGGAGGCCCACACTCTGGGGCCAACGTCCTGACTTTC.

This clonotype was seen repeatedly, ten times or more. V is TRBV28 and J is TRBJ2-6; TRBD1 matches 8 bases. The CDR3 spans 18 residues. Trimming took 4 bases from V and 0 from J; bases not matched to a gene: 8. Germline V lookup: CDR1 MDHEN, CDR2 SYDVKM. The CDR3 here is CASSSMTGARSGANVLTF. CDR3 sequence (DNA): TGTGCCAGCAGTTCAATGACAGGGGCCCGCTCTGGGGCCAACGTCCTGACTTTC.

The table lists this clonotype with many counts. This rearrangement joins TRBV7-9 to TRBJ2-7; 9 bases map to TRBD1. The J segment lost 1 base and the V segment lost 5 bases, leaving 6 bases of the junction unmatched. The germline CDR1 and CDR2 sequences are SEHNR and FQNEAQ (reference sequence). The CDR3 has 15 amino acids. As DNA, the CDR3 is TGTGCCAGCAGCATGAGGACAGGGGTATCCTACGAGCAGTACTTC. Protein sequence: CASSMRTGVSYEQYF.

This clonotype was seen at least ten times. The J gene is TRBJ1-1, the V gene TRBV5-1, with a possible D match to TRBD1 (5 bases). The germline V gene encodes CDR1 SGHRS and CDR2 YFSETQ. Deletions cut 6 bases from V and 1 base from J, with 13 bases between. This CDR3 contains 14 residues. The CDR3 DNA reads TGCGCCAGCACCAAACAGGATAAGAACACTGAAGCTTTCTTT. This codes for CASTKQDKNTEAFF.

This clonotype came up many times. The chain is built from TRBV20-1 and TRBJ2-7, with TRBD1 as a possible D gene (6 bases). Trimming pared 2 bases from V and 5 bases from J, leaving 10 bases between. The CDR3 is 12 amino acids. CDR1 and CDR2 from the germline V gene are DFQATT and SNEGSKA (reference sequence). The CDR3 protein is CSARSAGDEQYF. In nucleotides, the CDR3 is TGCAGTGCTAGATCCGCAGGGGACGAGCAGTACTTC.